Each of the 6 T cell receptor beta chains below was sequenced from the same sample in a study of blood T cell repertoires in COVID-19. Repertoires were generated with immunoSEQ multiplex PCR, while TCRdb's copy carries only in-frame clones and drops some. The table shows about 6,000 clones, with 88% occurring only once. Sequences were obtained from peripheral blood. Receptors were obtained from a human donor in a cohort sampled during active COVID-19.

In this sample, this clone turned up once. The chain joins TRBV28 to TRBJ1-1, with D tentatively TRBD1 (6 bases). Per germline, CDR1 MDHEN and CDR2 SYDVKM. Trimming removed 6 bases from V and 4 bases from J, with 12 bases in between. The CDR3 sequence is 13 residues long. CDR3 amino acids: CASRQGQGTEAFF. Written as DNA, the CDR3 is TGTGCCAGCAGGCAGGGGCAGGGCACTGAAGCTTTCTTT.

The chain uses TRBV9 and TRBJ1-1; no reliable D call. Trimming left V 3 bases short and J 4 bases short, with 13 bases between. The CDR3 has 14 residues. Per the germline V gene, CDR1 is SGDLS and CDR2 is YYNGEE. CDR3 region: CASSDLRGATEAFF. In DNA, the CDR3 is TGTGCCAGCAGCGACCTGCGAGGCGCCACTGAAGCTTTCTTT.

The rearrangement uses TRBV27 and TRBJ2-3; 8 positions match TRBD2. Per the germline V gene, CDR1 is MNHEY and CDR2 is SMNVEV (reference sequence). The J segment lost 4 bases and the V segment lost 8 bases, leaving 5 bases of the junction unmatched. The CDR3 loop spans 13 amino acids. The CDR3 spells CASESGSADTQYF. The CDR3 nucleotides are TGTGCCAGCGAGAGCGGGAGCGCAGATACGCAGTATTTT.

The genes are TRBV18 and TRBJ1-4; a possible D gene is TRBD1 (6 bases). CDR1 is KGHSH, CDR2 LQKENI, per germline. This CDR3 has 13 amino acids. V was shortened by 4 bases and J by 7 bases, with 10 bases between the two germline ends. CDR3 DNA: TGTGCCAGCTCACGGGAAGGGGGTGAAAAACTGTTTTTT. Translation gives CASSREGGEKLFF.

The chain recombines TRBV18 with TRBJ2-1, with 14 bases identical to TRBD2. Germline V gene sequence: CDR1 KGHSH, CDR2 LQKENI. Unmatched junction bases numbered 4, after V lost 2 bases and J lost 10 bases. This CDR3 is built from 15 residues. CDR3 region: CASSPGTSGGSEQFF. CDR3 DNA: TGTGCCAGCTCACCAGGGACTAGCGGGGGCTCAGAGCAGTTCTTC.

The chain joins TRBV2 to TRBJ1-6; TRBD1 might be the D (5 bases). Trimming removed 8 bases at V and 7 bases at J, with 18 bases between. The CDR3 contains 15 residues. CDR1 and CDR2 from the germline V gene are SNHLY and FYNNEI. CDR3 coding DNA: TGTGCCAGCCGCTTTGAGGCAGGGAGGAATTCACCCCTCCACTTT. The encoded protein is CASRFEAGRNSPLHF.